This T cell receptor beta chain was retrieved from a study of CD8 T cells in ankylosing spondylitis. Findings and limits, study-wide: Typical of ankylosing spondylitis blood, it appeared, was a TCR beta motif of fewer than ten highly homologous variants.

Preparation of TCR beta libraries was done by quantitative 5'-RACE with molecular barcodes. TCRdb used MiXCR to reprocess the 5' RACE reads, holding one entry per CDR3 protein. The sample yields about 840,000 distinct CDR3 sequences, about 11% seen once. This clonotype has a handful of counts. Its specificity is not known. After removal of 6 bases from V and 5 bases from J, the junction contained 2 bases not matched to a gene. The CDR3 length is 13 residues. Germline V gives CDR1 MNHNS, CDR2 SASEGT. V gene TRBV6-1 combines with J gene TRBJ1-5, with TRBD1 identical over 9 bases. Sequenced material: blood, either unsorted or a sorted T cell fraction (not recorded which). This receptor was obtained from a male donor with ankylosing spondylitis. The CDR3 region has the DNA TGTGCCAGCAGGGACAGGGGTTATCAGCCCCAGCATTTT. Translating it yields CASRDRGYQPQHF.